A selection of T cell receptor beta chains follows, all from one sample in a study of T-cell memory formation after mild COVID-19. In TCRdb, the 5' RACE reads were re-called with MiXCR into one record per CDR3 protein. The repertoire has about 350,000 distinct CDR3 sequences, over 13% of them found once; the top ten carry about 22%. Sequences were obtained from PBMCs or a T cell subset sorted from them (not recorded which). The receptors were sampled from a young man who had mild COVID-19 (a few samples of this study predate the infection). Cell type and time point are not known. Each CDR3 is given with its conserved first and last residue. The D gene is left open where the match is weak. Part of the rows lack a size; the others show once, few, many or a class for expanded clones.

clone_size: .; j_call: TRBJ2-1; v_call: TRBV6-2/TRBV6-3; d_call: .; cdr3_nt: TGTGCCAGCAGTTACAGTCATGAGCAGTTCTTC; cdr3_aa: CASSYSHEQFF
clone_size: .; j_call: TRBJ2-3; v_call: TRBV27; d_call: TRBD2; cdr3_nt: TGTGCCAGCAGCCTTGGGACTAGCGGGGGGAATACGCAGTATTTT; cdr3_aa: CASSLGTSGGNTQYF
clone_size: few; j_call: TRBJ2-3; v_call: TRBV7-2; d_call: TRBD1; cdr3_nt: TGTGCCAGCAGCTTAGGATTCCCAGGGGGAGATACGCAGTATTTT; cdr3_aa: CASSLGFPGGDTQYF
clone_size: .; j_call: TRBJ1-1; v_call: TRBV18; d_call: .; cdr3_nt: TGTGCCAGCTCACCCGCAGGCCGGAACACTGAAGCTTTCTTT; cdr3_aa: CASSPAGRNTEAFF
clone_size: few; j_call: TRBJ2-2; v_call: TRBV10-3; d_call: .; cdr3_nt: TGTGCCATCAGACCAGCCGGGACAAGCCGCGGAGCGAACACCGGGGAGCTGTTTTTT; cdr3_aa: CAIRPAGTSRGANTGELFF
clone_size: few; j_call: TRBJ1-6; v_call: TRBV6-5; d_call: .; cdr3_nt: TGTGCCAGCAGACAGGCGTATAATTCACCCCTCCACTTT; cdr3_aa: CASRQAYNSPLHF
clone_size: .; j_call: TRBJ2-2; v_call: TRBV4-3; d_call: .; cdr3_nt: TGCGCCAGCAGCCAAGATCCCCAGGCCGGGGAGCTGTTTTTT; cdr3_aa: CASSQDPQAGELFF
clone_size: .; j_call: TRBJ1-2; v_call: TRBV4-3; d_call: .; cdr3_nt: TGCGCCAGCAGCCAAGATGGGGGGTTCAACTATGGCTACACCTTC; cdr3_aa: CASSQDGGFNYGYTF
clone_size: .; j_call: TRBJ2-3; v_call: TRBV20-1; d_call: TRBD2; cdr3_nt: TGCAGTGCTATTAGCGGGGGACCAGATACGCAGTATTTT; cdr3_aa: CSAISGGPDTQYF
clone_size: few; j_call: TRBJ1-1; v_call: TRBV6-6; d_call: .; cdr3_nt: TGTGCCAGCAGTACCCGGACAGTTGGCACTGAAGCTTTCTTT; cdr3_aa: CASSTRTVGTEAFF
clone_size: few; j_call: TRBJ2-5; v_call: TRBV9; d_call: .; cdr3_nt: TGTGCCAGCACTGACCGGGGGCAAGAGACCCAGTACTTC; cdr3_aa: CASTDRGQETQYF
clone_size: few; j_call: TRBJ2-7; v_call: TRBV11-3; d_call: TRBD2; cdr3_nt: TGTGGGGCGGGGGTCGCCTACGAGCAGTACTTC; cdr3_aa: CGAGVAYEQYF
clone_size: few; j_call: TRBJ1-1; v_call: TRBV18; d_call: .; cdr3_nt: TGTGCCAGCTCACCAATGAGGAGCTGGGGCACTGAAGCTTTCTTT; cdr3_aa: CASSPMRSWGTEAFF
clone_size: .; j_call: TRBJ2-5; v_call: TRBV4-3; d_call: TRBD1; cdr3_nt: TGCGCCAGCAGCCAAGATTTGGGACAGGGCCCCCAAGAGACCCAGTACTTC; cdr3_aa: CASSQDLGQGPQETQYF
clone_size: .; j_call: TRBJ1-1; v_call: TRBV7-2; d_call: .; cdr3_nt: TGTGCCAGCAGCCCGAAAAAGGCGGTGAACACTGAAGCTTTCTTT; cdr3_aa: CASSPKKAVNTEAFF
clone_size: many; j_call: TRBJ1-2; v_call: TRBV5-6; d_call: .; cdr3_nt: TGTGCCAGCAGCTTGGTGGGGTACTATGGCTACACCTTC; cdr3_aa: CASSLVGYYGYTF
clone_size: .; j_call: TRBJ1-6; v_call: TRBV7-2; d_call: .; cdr3_nt: TGTGCCAGCACCCAAGTGATAGGAGATAATTCACCCCTCCACTTT; cdr3_aa: CASTQVIGDNSPLHF
clone_size: few; j_call: TRBJ2-2; v_call: TRBV29-1; d_call: .; cdr3_nt: TGCAGCGTTGAGGTCATGAACCCTCGGAACACCGGGGAGCTGTTTTTT; cdr3_aa: CSVEVMNPRNTGELFF
clone_size: many; j_call: TRBJ1-4; v_call: TRBV3-1; d_call: TRBD1; cdr3_nt: TGTGCCAGCAGCTTGACAGGGTACTACGAAAAACTGTTTTTT; cdr3_aa: CASSLTGYYEKLFF
clone_size: .; j_call: TRBJ1-2; v_call: TRBV9; d_call: TRBD1; cdr3_nt: TGTGCCAGCAACCCAGGACAGGGTGGCTATGGCTACACCTTC; cdr3_aa: CASNPGQGGYGYTF
clone_size: many; j_call: TRBJ2-5; v_call: TRBV12-3/TRBV12-4; d_call: .; cdr3_nt: TGTGCCAGCACAACCCTCCTGGAGACCCAGTACTTC; cdr3_aa: CASTTLLETQYF
clone_size: .; j_call: TRBJ2-2; v_call: TRBV20-1; d_call: TRBD1; cdr3_nt: TGCAGTCATAGACAGGGAGAACGTACCGGGGAGCTGTTTTTT; cdr3_aa: CSHRQGERTGELFF
clone_size: .; j_call: TRBJ1-2; v_call: TRBV20-1; d_call: .; cdr3_nt: TGCAGTGCTAGAGGACTTGGGGGAGCTAACGGCTACACCTTC; cdr3_aa: CSARGLGGANGYTF
clone_size: few; j_call: TRBJ2-6; v_call: TRBV25-1; d_call: .; cdr3_nt: TGTGCCAGCAGGGCGAACGGGGCCAACGTCCTGACTTTC; cdr3_aa: CASRANGANVLTF
clone_size: .; j_call: TRBJ2-5; v_call: TRBV12-3/TRBV12-4; d_call: .; cdr3_nt: TGTGCCAGCACTCGACGGTGGGGAGAAGAGACCCAGTACTTC; cdr3_aa: CASTRRWGEETQYF
clone_size: .; j_call: TRBJ1-4; v_call: TRBV9; d_call: .; cdr3_nt: TGTGCCAGCAGCTCAAGTGGAGGGGGGCTGTTTTTT; cdr3_aa: CASSSSGGGLFF
clone_size: .; j_call: TRBJ1-5; v_call: TRBV6-5; d_call: .; cdr3_nt: TGTGCCAGCAGTTACTCCGTAAATAGCAATCAGCCCCAGCATTTT; cdr3_aa: CASSYSVNSNQPQHF
clone_size: few; j_call: TRBJ2-7; v_call: TRBV4-2; d_call: TRBD1; cdr3_nt: TGTGCCAGCCAAAAAGAGGTTGGACAGGGGACCTACGAGCAGTACTTC; cdr3_aa: CASQKEVGQGTYEQYF
clone_size: many; j_call: TRBJ2-5; v_call: TRBV5-1; d_call: .; cdr3_nt: TGCGCCAGCAGCTTGGCTGGCGAGGTTCGGGAGACCCAGTACTTC; cdr3_aa: CASSLAGEVRETQYF
clone_size: .; j_call: TRBJ2-7; v_call: TRBV4-2; d_call: .; cdr3_nt: TGTGCCAGCAGCCAAGATCCCGCCACGCAGGGCGAGCAGTACTTC; cdr3_aa: CASSQDPATQGEQYF
clone_size: .; j_call: TRBJ2-3; v_call: TRBV5-4; d_call: .; cdr3_nt: TGTGCCAGCAGCCGAATCGACACAGATACGCAGTATTTT; cdr3_aa: CASSRIDTDTQYF